This T cell receptor (beta chain) stems from a study of OX40 agonist ivuxolimab in advanced cancers. Repertoires were generated with immunoSEQ multiplex PCR, while TCRdb's copy carries only in-frame clones and drops some. The sample has some 66,000 clones, about three quarters seen once. From germline, CDR1 is SGHTA and CDR2 FQGNSA. The germline V and J ends were trimmed by 1 base and 1 base, with 10 bases remaining between them. This CDR3 is 15 amino acids long. The receptor's source is an adult with an advanced solid tumor such as melanoma, head and neck, liver or kidney cancer. The chain recombines TRBV7-2 with TRBJ1-1; D unresolved. Sequencing used CD4+ or CD8+ T cells sorted from blood, obtained in a trial of the OX40 agonist ivuxolimab. Written as DNA, the CDR3 is TGTGCCAGCAGCTTAGTCGGTTTTCCGAACACTGAAGCTTTCTTT. It translates to CASSLVGFPNTEAFF.